The present T cell receptor (beta chain) was sequenced within a study of T-cell memory formation after mild COVID-19 (dated by TCRdb to the early 2020s). A note on the overall study: TCR sequence clusters from the two donors were found to be largely donor specific. In two donors, T-cell clones that expanded and contracted after mild COVID-19 were followed by sequencing TCRalpha and TCRbeta repertoires longitudinally. The cohort comprised two young, previously healthy adult volunteers, one female and one male.

Overall study outcomes, separate from this receptor: The study included only a couple of mild cases, and larger cohorts that include severe cases with pre-infection samples were judged to be necessary. SARS-CoV-2 specificity was not confirmed for the second-wave clones peaking on day 37. Contracting CD4+ clones were located mainly in the CM and EM memory subsets, whereas CD8+ clones were found to be enriched in EMRA. Some responding clones were detected in pre-infection memory, suggesting pre-existing cross-reactive memory T cells joined the SARS-CoV-2 response. From day 15 to 85, contracting clones showed balanced CD4/CD8 phenotypes, whereas a second wave of clones that expanded from day 15 to 37 leaned towards CD4+.

On this clonotype itself: The target of this receptor is not known. It has no much larger one-base neighbor in the sample; base qualities were not kept.

PBMCs were isolated by Ficoll-Paque density gradient centrifugation. For sequencing, an Illumina NovaSeq 6000 was employed. Using 5'RACE with constant-segment primers, TCRalpha and TCRbeta cDNA libraries were constructed, with sample barcodes and unique molecular identifiers added in the process. RNA was extracted from every sample with Trizol reagent. Amplification of the libraries took two PCR steps, and the second step added a second sample barcode plus Illumina TruSeq adapters. Sequencing of the libraries was done on an Illumina NovaSeq, producing 2 x 150 bp paired-end reads. In the original analysis: The reads were demultiplexed and collapsed into UMI-guided consensus sequences using migec v1.2.7. Using mixcr v2.1.11, UMI consensuses were aligned to TRA and TRB V and J templates and then assembled into clonotypes. Expanded or contracted clonotypes were those called significant by both edgeR and NoisET, with noise models trained on biological replicates. For edgeR calls, a false discovery rate-adjusted p below 0.01 and a log2 fold-change threshold of 1 were applied. As an exploratory analysis of dynamics, PCA with hierarchical clustering was applied to max-normalized trajectories of the 1000 most abundant clonotypes. The CD4 or CD8 phenotype of responding clones was assigned using the separately sequenced CD4+ and CD8+ repertoires. The public reads were reprocessed in TCRdb via fastp at Q25 and MiXCR, keeping in-frame beta chains. Identical CDR3 proteins give one entry, which carries the most common genes and DNA. TCRdb, not the authors, supplied the V and J calls. Within this sample are roughly 340,000 distinct CDR3 sequences, with approximately 15% of them counted one time only. 20% to 25% of the sample lies in the top ten.

CDR1 MGHRA and CDR2 YSYEKL were looked up in the germline V gene. V drops 1 base and J drops 4 bases, leaving 11 bases in between. From cysteine to phenylalanine, the CDR3 is 15 amino acids long. This entry keeps only the CDR3 DNA: 45 bases, framed from base 1. The clonotype originates from a man younger than 30 who had mild COVID-19 (a few samples of this study predate the infection). The sample titles of this study are shuffled in the database, so cell type and time point are left out; the donor was told from shared clones. Sequencing was carried out using PBMCs or a T cell subset sorted from them (not recorded which). The chain was built from TRBV4-1 and TRBJ2-1, with no D gene named confidently. The DNA reads TGCGCCAGCAGCCAAGTTACCCACTCTTACAATGAGCAGTTCTTC. It specifies CASSQVTHSYNEQFF.